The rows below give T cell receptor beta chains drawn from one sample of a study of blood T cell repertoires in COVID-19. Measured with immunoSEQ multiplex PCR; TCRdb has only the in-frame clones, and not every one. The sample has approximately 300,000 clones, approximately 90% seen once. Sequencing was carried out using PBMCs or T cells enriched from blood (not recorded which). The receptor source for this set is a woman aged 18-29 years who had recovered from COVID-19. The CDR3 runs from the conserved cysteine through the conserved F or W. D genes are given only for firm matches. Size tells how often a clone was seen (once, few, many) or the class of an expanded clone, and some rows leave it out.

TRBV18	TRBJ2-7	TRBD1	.	CASYEGQGNEQYF	TGTGCCAGCTACGAGGGACAGGGAAACGAGCAGTACTTC
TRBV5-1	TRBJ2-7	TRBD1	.	CASRGGMGQGAYEQYF	TGCGCCAGCAGAGGCGGAATGGGACAGGGCGCCTACGAGCAGTACTTC
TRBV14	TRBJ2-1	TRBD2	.	CASSQVAGGSNEQFF	TGTGCCAGCAGCCAAGTAGCGGGAGGGAGTAATGAGCAGTTCTTC
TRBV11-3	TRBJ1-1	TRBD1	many	CASSTRQGKAFF	TGTGCCAGCAGCACCCGACAGGGTAAAGCTTTCTTT
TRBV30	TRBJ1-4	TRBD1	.	CAWSPTTGGLIWAF	TGTGCCTGGAGCCCAACGACAGGGGGACTTATCTGGGCTTTT
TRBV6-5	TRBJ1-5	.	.	CASTYLGRANQPQHF	TGTGCCAGCACTTATCTCGGCAGGGCAAATCAGCCCCAGCATTTT
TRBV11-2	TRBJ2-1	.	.	CASSFLSGGTSYNEQFF	TGTGCCAGCAGCTTTTTGAGTGGCGGGACTTCCTACAATGAGCAGTTCTTC
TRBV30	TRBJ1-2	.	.	CAWSPGIGGYTF	TGTGCCTGGAGTCCGGGGATAGGGGGCTACACCTTC
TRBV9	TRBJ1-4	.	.	CASSVGSLEKLFF	TGTGCCAGCAGCGTTGGGAGTCTCGAAAAACTGTTTTTT
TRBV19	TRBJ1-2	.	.	CASLKGDGYTF	TGTGCCAGTTTAAAGGGGGATGGCTACACCTTC
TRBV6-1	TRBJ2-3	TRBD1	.	CASSDLPRDRELSDTQYF	TGTGCCAGCAGTGACCTACCGCGGGACAGGGAACTTTCAGATACGCAGTATTTT
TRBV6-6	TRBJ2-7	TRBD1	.	CASSLDRRKHEQYF	TGTGCCAGCAGCCTGGACAGGAGGAAGCACGAGCAGTACTTC
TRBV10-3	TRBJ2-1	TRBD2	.	CAISQSGLAGGPNNEQFF	TGTGCCATCAGTCAATCTGGACTAGCGGGAGGGCCGAACAATGAGCAGTTCTTC
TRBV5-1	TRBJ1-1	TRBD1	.	CASSVQGVNTEAFF	TGCGCCAGCAGCGTCCAGGGGGTGAACACTGAAGCTTTCTTT
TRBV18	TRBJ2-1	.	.	CASSPGLIPHEQFF	TGTGCCAGCTCTCCTGGACTAATTCCCCATGAGCAGTTCTTC
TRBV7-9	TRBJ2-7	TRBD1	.	CASSLGTGVPYEQYF	TGTGCCAGCAGCCTCGGGACAGGGGTACCCTACGAGCAGTACTTC
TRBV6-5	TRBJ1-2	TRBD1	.	CASSLGGARGYTF	TGTGCCAGCAGTCTAGGGGGCGCCCGGGGCTACACCTTC
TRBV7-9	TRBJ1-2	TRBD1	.	CASTYTGTGGDPNYGYTF	TGTGCCAGCACCTACACCGGGACAGGGGGCGACCCTAACTATGGCTACACCTTC
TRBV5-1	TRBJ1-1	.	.	CATRPLTGNTEAFF	TGCGCCACCAGGCCCCTGACAGGGAACACTGAAGCTTTCTTT
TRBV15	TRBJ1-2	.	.	CATSFQGDYGYTF	TGTGCCACCAGCTTTCAGGGTGACTATGGCTACACCTTC
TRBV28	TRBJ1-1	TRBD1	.	CASSPTGQGFTEAFF	TGTGCCAGCAGTCCAACGGGACAGGGGTTTACTGAAGCTTTCTTT
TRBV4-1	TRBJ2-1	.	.	CASSQDGGGQSYNEQFF	TGCGCCAGCAGCCAAGATGGTGGCGGACAGTCCTACAATGAGCAGTTCTTC